The next 20 T cell receptor beta chains were all read from a single sample in a study of T cell changes during pregnancy in multiple sclerosis. Some clones are missing from TCRdb's copy, which holds only in-frame ones; the method was immunoSEQ multiplex PCR. The sample consists of around 50,000 clones, 92% of them appearing once. Sequencing was performed on CD4+ T cells from peripheral blood mononuclear cells, taken after pregnancy. Receptors were obtained from a female donor in good health, enrolled as a control in a pregnancy study.

This sequence joins TRBV11-3 and TRBJ2-1; 9 nucleotides agree with TRBD1. The CDR3 runs to 14 residues. J lost 8 bases, V lost 8 bases, and 10 bases had no gene match. From germline, CDR1 is SGHNT and CDR2 YENEEA. The CDR3 DNA follows: TGTGCCAGCGGTCCGGGACAGGGTGGCGATGAGCAGTTCTTC. Translation gives CASGPGQGGDEQFF.

The chain links TRBV6-6 to TRBJ1-5, with a possible D match to TRBD1 (5 bases). Per germline, CDR1 MNHNY and CDR2 SVGAGI (reference sequence). With 6 bases removed from V and 2 bases from J, the gap between germline ends came to 14 bases. The CDR3 is made up of 15 amino acids. The CDR3 region has the DNA TGTGCCAGCAGGCCCCAGGGTTTTGGCAATCAGCCCCAGCATTTT. Translated: CASRPQGFGNQPQHF.

The V and J genes are TRBV5-1 and TRBJ1-2; 9 bases line up with TRBD1. The CDR3 has 18 residues. Germline trimming cut 1 base from V and 3 bases from J; bases unmatched to any gene: 13. Germline-derived CDR1 and CDR2 are SGHRS and YFSETQ. DNA for the CDR3: TGCGCCAGCAGCTTGCAGGATCCACGAACAGGGGGCCACTATGGCTACACCTTC. Its protein is CASSLQDPRTGGHYGYTF.

J is TRBJ2-1 and V is TRBV20-1; no clear D gene. With 4 bases removed from V and 8 bases from J, the gap between germline ends came to 6 bases. There are 10 residues in the CDR3. Germline loops: CDR1 DFQATT, CDR2 SNEGSKA (reference sequence). CDR3: CSAKWHEQFF. CDR3 coding DNA: TGCAGTGCTAAATGGCATGAGCAGTTCTTC.

This sequence joins TRBV2 and TRBJ2-6; D remains ambiguous. Per germline, CDR1 SNHLY and CDR2 FYNNEI. V was clipped by 6 bases and J by 0 bases, with 15 bases between them. The CDR3 consists of 17 residues. CDR3 in amino acids: CASRERNTNSGANVLTF. Written as DNA, the CDR3 is TGTGCCAGCAGGGAACGAAACACCAACTCTGGGGCCAACGTCCTGACTTTC.

J is TRBJ2-7 and V is TRBV19, with 7 bases matching TRBD1. CDR1 and CDR2 from the germline V gene are LNHDA and SQIVND (reference sequence). Trimming at V came to 4 bases and at J to 4 bases, leaving 4 bases not matched to a gene. This CDR3 has 13 residues. This CDR3 is CASSRTGLYEQYF. DNA of the CDR3: TGTGCCAGTAGTAGGACAGGTTTGTACGAGCAGTACTTC.

The chain combines TRBV18 with TRBJ2-7; D uncertain. The CDR3 spans 11 residues. V shed 3 bases and J shed 11 bases, with 11 bases lying between them. Germline values: CDR1 KGHSH, CDR2 LQKENI. This chain's CDR3 is CASSPDKVKYF. In DNA form, the CDR3 reads TGTGCCAGCTCACCCGACAAGGTTAAGTACTTC.

The J gene is TRBJ2-5, the V gene TRBV6-5, with 7 positions matching TRBD2. This CDR3 has 11 amino acids. Germline V gene data show CDR1 as MNHEY and CDR2 as SVGAGI. V gave up 8 bases and J gave up 3 bases; unmatched junction bases: 0. The CDR3 DNA sequence: TGTGCCAGCCGGGGGGAAGAGACCCAGTACTTC. This gives the protein CASRGEETQYF.

By sample share, this clone is medium-sized (0.01 to 0.1%). V gene TRBV7-9 combines with J gene TRBJ1-5; 8 bases fit TRBD1. The CDR3 is 14 amino acids. The V segment lost 3 bases and the J segment 5 bases; nucleotides outside the gene matches: 3. CDR1 SEHNR and CDR2 FQNEAQ come from the germline V gene (reference sequence). The CDR3 DNA sequence: TGTGCCAGCAGCTTCGGACAGGGCCATCAGCCCCAGCATTTT. Translating it yields CASSFGQGHQPQHF.

Only one count was recorded for this clone. The chain recombines TRBV5-1 with TRBJ1-2, with TRBD1 identical over 8 bases. The CDR3 totals 15 residues. J was trimmed by 5 bases and V by 7 bases; bases with no gene match: 13. From germline, CDR1 is SGHRS and CDR2 YFSETQ. The CDR3 spells CASQPGDRQNYGYTF. The CDR3 nucleotides read TGCGCCAGCCAACCGGGGGACAGGCAAAATTATGGCTACACCTTC.

The chain uses TRBV7-9 and TRBJ1-4; 9 nucleotides agree with TRBD1. Germline values: CDR1 SEHNR, CDR2 FQNEAQ (reference sequence). The CDR3 runs 15 residues. V was clipped by 0 bases and J by 7 bases; unmatched bases: 3. In DNA, the CDR3 is TGTGCCAGCAGCTTAGCCGGGACAGGGAGTGAAAAACTGTTTTTT. This sequence encodes CASSLAGTGSEKLFF. Complete variable domain (other parts from reference TRBV7-9 and TRBJ1-4): DTGVSQNPRHKITKRGQNVTFRCDPISEHNRLYWYRQTLGQGPEFLTYFQNEAQLEKSRLLSDRFSAERPKGSFSTLEIQRTEQGDSAMYLCASSLAGTGSEKLFFGSGTQLSVL.

This clone was found once. J is TRBJ1-1 and V is TRBV18; D uncertain. The length of the CDR3 is 14 residues. V was pared by 3 bases and J by 3 bases, with 11 bases between. The V gene's germline CDR1 is KGHSH and CDR2 LQKENI. The CDR3 sequence: CASSPLTRDTEAFF. CDR3 sequence (DNA): TGTGCCAGCTCACCGCTAACTCGGGACACTGAAGCTTTCTTT.

This rearrangement joins TRBV7-2 to TRBJ2-3; 10 bases line up with TRBD2. Unmatched junction bases numbered 5, after V lost 5 bases and J lost 6 bases. The CDR3 runs 14 residues. Germline CDR1 is SGHTA and CDR2 is FQGNSA. For the CDR3, the DNA is TGTGCCAGCAGCCCGGGACTAGCGAAGGATACGCAGTATTTT. Its translation: CASSPGLAKDTQYF.

The rearrangement joins TRBV23-1 to TRBJ2-7; D is unclear. TRBV23-1 is flagged as an ORF with uncertain function. Trimming took off 7 bases at V and 12 bases at J, with 7 bases between the two ends. This CDR3 is 8 amino acids long. The CDR3 nucleotides read TGCGCCAGCACCCACGGGTACTTC. The encoded protein is CASTHGYF.

V gene TRBV5-1 combines with J gene TRBJ2-7; D is possibly TRBD2 (6 bases). The V and J ends lost 0 bases and 2 bases respectively, with 12 bases between them. Germline values: CDR1 SGHRS, CDR2 YFSETQ. The CDR3 is made up of 15 amino acids. The CDR3 DNA sequence: TGCGCCAGCAGCTTGGGGCGGGGTTCCACCTACGAGCAGTACTTC. This codes for CASSLGRGSTYEQYF.

The V call is TRBV28, the J call TRBJ1-2; D may be TRBD1 (5 bases). Germline CDR1 and CDR2: MDHEN and SYDVKM. The CDR3 length is 15 residues. Deletions cut 3 bases from V and 8 bases from J, with 19 bases between. This chain's CDR3 is CASSFKAPRAGGYTF. CDR3 bases: TGTGCCAGCAGTTTCAAGGCCCCCAGGGCTGGAGGCTACACCTTC.

The V call is TRBV7-2, the J call TRBJ2-1; 9 nucleotides line up with TRBD2. From germline, CDR1 is SGHTA and CDR2 FQGNSA. The V gene end was trimmed by 5 bases and the J gene end by 7 bases; junction bases not matched to a gene: 15. This CDR3 has 17 residues. CDR3 in amino acids: CASSRRALAGVSNEQFF. The CDR3 nucleotides are TGTGCCAGCAGCCGAAGGGCGTTAGCGGGGGTTAGTAATGAGCAGTTCTTC.

The rearrangement joins TRBV5-6 to TRBJ1-2; TRBD1 aligns across 8 bases. Germline loops: CDR1 SGHDT, CDR2 YYEEEE. Unmatched junction bases numbered 5, after V lost 2 bases and J lost 2 bases. There are 15 residues in the CDR3. CDR3: CASSLRTGKNYGYTF. CDR3 bases: TGTGCCAGCAGCTTACGGACAGGGAAAAACTATGGCTACACCTTC.

The chain uses TRBV5-6 and TRBJ1-2; TRBD1 aligns across 10 bases. CDR1 is SGHDT, CDR2 YYEEEE, per germline. The CDR3 covers 14 residues. With V trimmed by 4 bases and J by 8 bases, 8 bases remained unmatched. CDR3 protein: CASSSRGQGGGYTF. CDR3 DNA sequence: TGTGCCAGCAGCAGCCGCGGACAGGGGGGCGGCTACACCTTC.

CDR3 in DNA: TGTGCCAGCAGCTTGGCCGGGACAGGTTCTAACTATGGCTACACCTTC. This codes for CASSLAGTGSNYGYTF. This chain joins TRBV5-5 and TRBJ1-2; 8 positions agree with TRBD1. This CDR3 contains 16 residues. V gave up 0 bases and J gave up 0 bases; unmatched junction bases: 4. Germline assignment: CDR1 SGHKS and CDR2 YYEKEE (reference sequence).